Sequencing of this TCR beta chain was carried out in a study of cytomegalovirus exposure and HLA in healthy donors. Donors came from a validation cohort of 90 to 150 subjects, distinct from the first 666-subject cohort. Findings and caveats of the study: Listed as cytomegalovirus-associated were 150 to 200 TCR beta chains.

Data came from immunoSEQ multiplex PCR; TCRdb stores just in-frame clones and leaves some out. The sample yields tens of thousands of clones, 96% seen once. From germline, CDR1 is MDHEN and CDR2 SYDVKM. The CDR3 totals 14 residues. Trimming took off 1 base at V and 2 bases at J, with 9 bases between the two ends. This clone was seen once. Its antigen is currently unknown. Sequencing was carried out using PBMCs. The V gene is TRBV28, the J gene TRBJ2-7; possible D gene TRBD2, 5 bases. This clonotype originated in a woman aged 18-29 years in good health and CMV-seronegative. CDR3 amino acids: CASSLFSAAYEQYF. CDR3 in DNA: TGTGCCAGCAGTTTATTTAGCGCGGCCTACGAGCAGTACTTC.